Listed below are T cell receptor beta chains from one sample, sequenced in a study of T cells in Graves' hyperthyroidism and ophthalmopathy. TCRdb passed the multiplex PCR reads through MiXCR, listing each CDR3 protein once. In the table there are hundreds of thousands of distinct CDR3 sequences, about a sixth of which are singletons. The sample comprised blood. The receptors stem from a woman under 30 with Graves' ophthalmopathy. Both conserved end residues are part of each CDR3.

cdr3_aa: CASSPTASTGNTIYF
v_call: TRBV18

cdr3_aa: CASSSPGQGANYGYTF
v_call: TRBV28

cdr3_aa: CASSLGLAGDAYEQYF
v_call: TRBV7-9

cdr3_aa: CASSEGLAGAYNEQFF
v_call: TRBV6-1

cdr3_aa: CASSYTRLGYNEQFF
v_call: TRBV6-6

cdr3_aa: CASSTQGVDTGELFF
v_call: TRBV6-2/TRBV6-3

cdr3_aa: CASSQGPSGTGELFF
v_call: TRBV4-2

cdr3_aa: CASSPKGLALEEQYF
v_call: TRBV7-2

cdr3_aa: CSARRHRGNYGYTF
v_call: TRBV20-1

cdr3_aa: CASSLTGGYNEKLFF
v_call: TRBV7-8

cdr3_aa: CASSLLAGISYNEQFF
v_call: TRBV7-2

cdr3_aa: CASSQVRDRDEQYF
v_call: TRBV4-1

cdr3_aa: CSARDYEGGYEQYF
v_call: TRBV20-1

cdr3_aa: CAWIRGGPETQYF
v_call: TRBV30

cdr3_aa: CASRGTGIPYEQYF
v_call: TRBV27

cdr3_aa: CSAEGIYGYTF
v_call: TRBV20-1

cdr3_aa: CASSARESGGIGNTIYF
v_call: TRBV9

cdr3_aa: CSANLAEGPPKRPQYF
v_call: TRBV20-1

cdr3_aa: CASSLSSVSYNEQFF
v_call: TRBV7-2

cdr3_aa: CAISEQGYEQYF
v_call: TRBV10-3

cdr3_aa: CAGQGAEGSNSPLHF
v_call: TRBV2

cdr3_aa: CSARQPTGEITTEAFF
v_call: TRBV20-1

cdr3_aa: CASSSGHHRANVLTF
v_call: TRBV4-2

cdr3_aa: CSPRDPTPEQFF
v_call: TRBV20-1

cdr3_aa: CAWSRAGDGYTF
v_call: TRBV30

cdr3_aa: CASSVPSGGALDTQYF
v_call: TRBV9

cdr3_aa: CASSPSTPWTADSPLHF
v_call: TRBV18

cdr3_aa: CASSPGGGNTEAFF
v_call: TRBV5-1

cdr3_aa: CASSLVRGGRGELFF
v_call: TRBV11-2

cdr3_aa: CASSYCKRMLYEQYF
v_call: TRBV6-9

cdr3_aa: CSAKQGSTDTQYF
v_call: TRBV20-1

cdr3_aa: CASSGELAGKSTDTQYF
v_call: TRBV9

cdr3_aa: CASSVTSGSESYANEQFF
v_call: TRBV7-9

cdr3_aa: CASSLRPNYGYTF
v_call: TRBV28

cdr3_aa: CASSFGQGRLSTEAFF
v_call: TRBV5-6

cdr3_aa: CASSYRRGDTEAFF
v_call: TRBV6-5

cdr3_aa: CSASSTVTYEQYF
v_call: TRBV20-1

cdr3_aa: CASSLVLAGGLQETQYF
v_call: TRBV5-1

cdr3_aa: CASSSTSGSLDTQYF
v_call: TRBV19

cdr3_aa: CASSQAGSQYF
v_call: TRBV3-1

cdr3_aa: CASSEEDPAEETQYF
v_call: TRBV2

cdr3_aa: CASSAVAGGSYNEQFF
v_call: TRBV9

cdr3_aa: CATSRDQTGEAFF
v_call: TRBV15

cdr3_aa: CASSRSTGNTEAFF
v_call: TRBV12-3/TRBV12-4

cdr3_aa: CASSLTPGTGAGYTF
v_call: TRBV7-8

cdr3_aa: CASSPGGSAEAFF
v_call: TRBV4-2

cdr3_aa: CASSLATGGETQYF
v_call: TRBV12-3/TRBV12-4

cdr3_aa: CASSLVGTNTEAFF
v_call: TRBV7-9

cdr3_aa: CASSSSDSSTEAFF
v_call: TRBV9

cdr3_aa: CASSFFTVGRHYGYTF
v_call: TRBV5-6

cdr3_aa: CASSREGISPLHF
v_call: TRBV14

cdr3_aa: CASSQTGGLGYGYTF
v_call: TRBV3-1

cdr3_aa: CASSPPSSPETQYF
v_call: TRBV28

cdr3_aa: CSARGGDRYNEQFF
v_call: TRBV20-1

cdr3_aa: CSASPSGGYTDTQYF
v_call: TRBV20-1

cdr3_aa: CAWGRDATLHF
v_call: TRBV30

cdr3_aa: CASTYGAGGGNEQFF
v_call: TRBV6-1

cdr3_aa: CASLTKGKKYYEQYF
v_call: TRBV6-1